The rows below give T cell receptor beta chains drawn from one sample of a study of cytomegalovirus exposure and HLA in healthy donors. This table comes from immunoSEQ multiplex PCR, and its TCRdb copy is limited to in-frame clones, with some not included. The data contain 130,000 or so clones, 80% of them singletons. Specimen: PBMCs. These receptors were obtained from a man aged 30 to 45 in good health and CMV-seronegative. CDR3s include the opening cysteine and the closing phenylalanine or tryptophan. Fields, in order: D gene, J gene, V gene, CDR3 length, clone size, CDR3 protein, CDR3 DNA. The D gene is left open where the match is weak. Size is omitted from some rows. Given values are once, few, many or a class for expanded clones.

>TRBD2|TRBJ2-7|TRBV5-4|15|NA
CASSPGLAGSYEQYF
TGTGCCAGCAGCCCGGGACTAGCGGGCAGTTACGAGCAGTACTTC
>NA|TRBJ2-7|TRBV28|10|once
CASSGYEQYF
TGTGCCAGCAGCGGTTACGAGCAGTACTTC
>TRBD2|TRBJ2-6|TRBV5-1|18|NA
CASSLLLAGGRVANVLTF
TGCGCCAGCAGCTTGTTGCTAGCGGGAGGCCGGGTGGCCAACGTCCTGACTTTC
>TRBD1|TRBJ1-2|TRBV5-1|15|NA
CASSVTGVIVDGYTF
TGCGCCAGCAGCGTGACAGGGGTTATAGTCGATGGCTACACCTTC
>TRBD1|TRBJ1-1|TRBV29-1|13|NA
CSGTRDRSTEAFF
TGCAGCGGCACCCGGGACAGAAGCACTGAAGCTTTCTTT
>NA|TRBJ1-1|TRBV18|15|NA
CASSLGGNGNTEAFF
TGTGCCAGCTCCCTGGGAGGTAACGGGAACACTGAAGCTTTCTTT
>NA|TRBJ2-3|TRBV28|16|NA
CASTKTTGTFTDTQYF
TGTGCCAGCACCAAAACGACCGGGACTTTCACAGATACGCAGTATTTT
>NA|TRBJ1-4|TRBV19|15|NA
CASTSRGTFNEKLFF
TGTGCCAGTACCTCGAGGGGGACGTTCAATGAAAAACTGTTTTTT
>TRBD2|TRBJ2-1|TRBV11-3|15|NA
CASSWGLAGVNEQFF
TGTGCCAGCAGCTGGGGACTAGCGGGAGTTAATGAGCAGTTCTTC
>TRBD2|TRBJ2-5|TRBV5-1|16|once
CASRDGGGLVQETQYF
TGCGCCAGCAGGGACGGGGGAGGACTAGTCCAAGAGACCCAGTACTTC
>TRBD1|TRBJ1-6|TRBV19|15|NA
CASSSGQVGHSPLHF
TGTGCCAGTAGTTCGGGACAGGTGGGGCATTCACCCCTCCACTTT
>NA|TRBJ2-7|TRBV5-6|13|NA
CASSFGGSYEQYF
TGTGCCAGCAGCTTCGGGGGATCCTACGAGCAGTACTTC
>TRBD1|TRBJ2-7|TRBV29-1|12|NA
CSVDTGEYEQYF
TGCAGCGTAGATACAGGGGAGTACGAGCAGTACTTC
>NA|TRBJ2-5|TRBV9|15|NA
CASSARWGVQETQYF
TGTGCCAGCAGCGCGCGGTGGGGGGTCCAAGAGACCCAGTACTTC
>NA|TRBJ1-1|TRBV6-5|14|NA
CASSYSGGATEAFF
TGTGCCAGCAGTTACTCGGGGGGGGCCACTGAAGCTTTCTTT
>TRBD2|TRBJ2-3|TRBV7-9|18|NA
CASSLFWGTSTSGDTQYF
TGTGCCAGCAGCTTATTCTGGGGGACTAGTACATCAGGAGATACGCAGTATTTT
>NA|TRBJ2-1|TRBV9|12|once
CASGSGYNEQFF
TGTGCCAGCGGTAGCGGCTACAATGAGCAGTTCTTC
>NA|TRBJ2-1|TRBV5-1|15|few
CASSLGGTYYNEQFF
TGCGCCAGCAGCTTGGGGGGGACTTATTACAATGAGCAGTTCTTC
>NA|TRBJ2-1|TRBV5-6|13|few
CASSFGGGNEQFF
TGTGCCAGCAGCTTTGGTGGAGGCAATGAGCAGTTCTTC
>NA|TRBJ2-1|TRBV28|12|once
CASSPPGDEQFF
TGTGCCAGCAGTCCACCCGGTGATGAGCAGTTCTTC
>NA|TRBJ1-1|TRBV7-2|14|NA
CASSLVGQSREAFF
TGTGCCAGCAGCTTAGTGGGTCAATCTAGAGAAGCTTTCTTT
>NA|TRBJ1-4|TRBV15|15|few
CATSSQEGTREKLFF
TGTGCCACCAGCAGTCAGGAAGGAACGCGTGAAAAACTGTTTTTT
>NA|TRBJ2-3|TRBV7-9|15|few
CASSFLMEGTDTQYF
TGTGCCAGCAGCTTTCTAATGGAGGGCACAGATACGCAGTATTTT
>TRBD1|TRBJ2-5|TRBV5-8|15|NA
CASSFSGTGVETQYF
TGTGCCAGCAGCTTTTCAGGGACAGGGGTGGAGACCCAGTACTTC
>NA|TRBJ1-5|TRBV27|15|NA
CASRLTGYLNQPQHF
TGTGCCAGCAGATTAACAGGGTATCTCAATCAGCCCCAGCATTTT
>TRBD2|TRBJ2-5|TRBV5-1|15|NA
CASSLGGAGKETQYF
TGCGCCAGCAGCTTGGGGGGAGCGGGAAAAGAGACCCAGTACTTC
>NA|TRBJ1-3|TRBV30|18|NA
CAWNPDSYQSFSGNTIYF
TGTGCCTGGAACCCCGACAGTTACCAATCTTTCTCTGGAAACACCATATATTTT
>NA|TRBJ2-1|TRBV12-5|14|few
CASGSQDWGDEQFF
TGTGCTAGTGGTTCTCAGGATTGGGGGGATGAGCAGTTCTTC
>TRBD2|TRBJ2-7|TRBV15|15|few
CATSREAGGSYEQYF
TGTGCCACCAGCAGAGAAGCGGGAGGGTCGTACGAGCAGTACTTC
>TRBD1|TRBJ1-2|TRBV5-1|14|many
CASSAGTGGFGYTF
TGCGCCAGCAGCGCCGGGACAGGGGGCTTTGGCTACACCTTC
>NA|TRBJ2-5|TRBV27|13|NA
CASSSQGRETQYF
TGTGCCAGCAGTTCACAGGGTCGGGAGACCCAGTACTTC
>NA|TRBJ1-5|TRBV29-1|15|few
CSVVISGYSNQPQHF
TGCAGCGTTGTGATATCGGGTTATAGCAATCAGCCCCAGCATTTT
>TRBD1|TRBJ2-1|TRBV7-2|16|once
CASSSRTGGSYNEQFF
TGTGCCAGCAGCTCCCGGACAGGGGGCTCCTACAATGAGCAGTTCTTC
>TRBD2|TRBJ2-7|TRBV6-1|14|NA
CASSGLAGTYEQYF
TGTGCCAGCAGTGGATTAGCGGGGACCTACGAGCAGTACTTC
>NA|TRBJ2-3|TRBV6-5|14|NA
CASSYSEGLGTQYF
TGTGCCAGCAGTTACTCAGAGGGTCTGGGTACGCAGTATTTT
>TRBD1|TRBJ1-1|TRBV29-1|13|few
CSADRGVNTEAFF
TGCAGCGCAGACAGGGGCGTGAACACTGAAGCTTTCTTT
>NA|TRBJ2-7|TRBV11-1|14|NA
CASSSQRPRGEQYF
TGTGCCAGCAGCTCTCAAAGGCCCAGGGGCGAGCAGTACTTC
>TRBD1|TRBJ1-1|TRBV2|15|NA
CASSGQGAQNTEAFF
TGTGCCAGCAGTGGACAGGGGGCGCAGAACACTGAAGCTTTCTTT
>TRBD2|TRBJ2-2|TRBV19|16|NA
CASQRTSGSITGELFF
TGTGCCAGCCAACGTACTAGCGGGAGCATCACCGGGGAGCTGTTTTTT
>TRBD1|TRBJ1-1|TRBV5-1|15|NA
CASSLSGQGNTEAFF
TGCGCCAGCAGCCTATCCGGACAGGGAAACACTGAAGCTTTCTTT